Shown below are 3 T cell receptor beta chains from a single sample sequenced in a study of PD-L1 blockade in urothelial cancer. The time point denotes: pretreatment peripheral blood. Repertoires were generated with immunoSEQ multiplex PCR, while TCRdb's copy carries only in-frame clones and drops some. Of 85,000 to 100,000 clones listed, 87% are singletons. The sample consisted of PBMCs, taken around atezolizumab (anti-PD-L1) treatment. These receptors were taken from a man in his sixties with urothelial cancer.

The rearrangement uses TRBV12-5 and TRBJ2-7; TRBD2 matches at 13 bases. In germline, CDR1 is LGHNT, CDR2 FRNRAP. V was clipped by 8 bases and J by 7 bases; unmatched bases: 11. This CDR3 contains 15 residues. The CDR3 protein is CASPVTSGRAKEQYF. The CDR3 DNA reads TGTGCTAGTCCAGTAACTAGCGGGAGGGCCAAAGAGCAGTACTTC.

This chain uses TRBV2 with TRBJ2-5; 7 bases match TRBD2. V shed 9 bases, J shed 4 bases, and the junction held 8 bases outside the gene matches. The CDR3 runs 13 residues. Germline-derived CDR1 and CDR2 are SNHLY and FYNNEI. The CDR3 nucleotides read TGTGCCAGTGAGCGGGGTGGGCCAGAGACCCAGTACTTC. It encodes CASERGGPETQYF.

In regard to this clone: In this CDR3 the conserved last residue, phenylalanine or tryptophan, is missing, so a read error is likely. The DNA is left out, because the CDR3 cannot be placed on it with certainty; the CDR3 is given as TCRdb lists it. V is TRBV11-3 and J is TRBJ2-7; the table calls TRBD2, which could not be checked here. Germline assignment: CDR1 SGHNT and CDR2 YENEEA. The CDR3 spans 12 residues, counting both ends. CDR3 residues: CASSSPGKGIWP.